The 28 T cell receptor beta chains below come from one sample, sequenced in a study of cytomegalovirus exposure and HLA in healthy donors (dated by TCRdb to the late 2010s). Library preparation used the immunoSEQ multiplex PCR assay. For the multiplex PCR, a mixture combining 60 forward primers for TCR Vbeta segments and 13 reverse primers for TCR Jbeta segments was used. Sourced from immuneACCESS, this table was stored by TCRdb with only in-frame sequences that have V and J called. A share of the clones is absent; for the studies checked, an unresolved V gene accounts for under half, and the remainder has no known explanation. A total of over 100,000 clones appear in this sample, about 8.5% of them only once. Together, the top ten hold 5.5% of the sample. Specimen: PBMCs. The receptor source for this set is a middle-aged man in good health and CMV-seronegative.

The chain is built from TRBV29-1 and TRBJ1-2; TRBD1 agrees at 9 bases. Germline CDR1 is SQVTM and CDR2 is ANQGSEA. J lost 4 bases, V lost 4 bases, and 4 bases had no gene match. The CDR3 contains 13 residues. The CDR3 region has the DNA TGCAGCGTTGGATCGGGACAGGGCTATGGCTACACCTTC. It specifies CSVGSGQGYGYTF.

Concerning this clone: Mismatch with germline at one junction end may stem from a read error. This chain links TRBV9 with TRBJ2-1, with TRBD2 as a possible D gene (6 bases). The CDR3 has 14 residues. Germline V gives CDR1 SGDLS, CDR2 YYNGEE. The CDR3 bases are TGTGTCAGCAGCCCGGGGGTCTCCTACAATGAGCAGTTCTTC. Translating it yields CVSSPGVSYNEQFF.

The genes are TRBV7-8 and TRBJ1-6; 10 positions match TRBD1. The V gene's germline CDR1 is SGHVS and CDR2 FQNEAQ. Trimming cost V 5 bases and J 9 bases; bases outside gene matches: 10. There are 16 residues in the CDR3. The CDR3 region has the DNA TGTGCCAGCAGCGATAGGACAGGGGGGGGTGGTTCACCCCTCCACTTT. It is translated as CASSDRTGGGGSPLHF.

The chain couples TRBV7-9 to TRBJ1-1, with 8 bases matching TRBD1. V lost 1 base and J lost 2; bases outside the gene matches: 6. The germline CDR1 and CDR2 sequences are SEHNR and FQNEAQ (reference sequence). The CDR3 has 16 residues. The DNA for the CDR3 is TGTGCCAGCAGCTTAGAGGCAGGGGGCACCAACACTGAAGCTTTCTTT. This translates into CASSLEAGGTNTEAFF.

V is TRBV5-1 and J is TRBJ2-3; D might be TRBD2 (5 bases). V lost 8 bases and J lost 2, with 15 bases in between. The germline gives CDR1 SGHRS, CDR2 YFSETQ. The CDR3 spans 14 residues. CDR3 loop: CASQGGVPTDTQYF. CDR3 nucleotide sequence: TGCGCCAGTCAAGGAGGAGTTCCCACAGATACGCAGTATTTT.

The table lists this clone with a few counts. V is TRBV4-3 and J is TRBJ2-3, with D maybe TRBD2 (6 bases). The CDR3 runs to 14 residues. Between the trimmed V and J ends, which lost 0 bases and 5 bases, there was a span of 9 bases. Germline assignment: CDR1 LGHNA and CDR2 YSLEER. The DNA for the CDR3 is TGCGCCAGCAGCCAAGACTGGGGGGAAGATACGCAGTATTTT. It is translated as CASSQDWGEDTQYF.

The chain carries TRBV11-3 and TRBJ2-3; unclear D gene. The CDR3 runs to 14 residues. The V gene lost 0 bases and the J gene lost 4 bases, with 8 bases spanning the gap. Per germline, CDR1 SGHNT and CDR2 YENEEA. This CDR3 reads CASSLDQVADTQYF. The CDR3 DNA reads TGTGCCAGCAGCTTAGATCAGGTTGCAGATACGCAGTATTTT.

This clone turned up a few times. V usage is TRBV7-9 and J usage is TRBJ2-7, with 12 bases aligning to TRBD1. Trimming at V came to 5 bases and at J to 2 bases, leaving 10 bases not matched to a gene. The CDR3 is 17 residues long. Per germline, CDR1 SEHNR and CDR2 FQNEAQ (reference sequence). CDR3 sequence: CASSRAPGQGAPYEQYF. As DNA, the CDR3 is TGTGCCAGCAGCCGCGCCCCGGGACAGGGGGCCCCCTACGAGCAGTACTTC.

The V call is TRBV12-5, the J call TRBJ1-6; no definite D call. The CDR3 spans 19 residues. Germline V gene data show CDR1 as LGHNT and CDR2 as FRNRAP. V lost 0 bases, J lost 7 bases, and 22 bases lay in between. CDR3 in amino acids: CASGLVTKSGRQLNSPLHF. CDR3 nucleotides: TGTGCTAGTGGTTTGGTGACAAAATCCGGGAGGCAGTTGAATTCACCCCTCCACTTT.

V is TRBV30 and J is TRBJ2-7; 9 bases are a match to TRBD1. The CDR3 consists of 13 residues. Germline V gene sequence: CDR1 GTSNPN, CDR2 SVGIG (reference sequence). The V and J ends lost 1 base and 4 bases, in that order; junction bases with no gene match: 2. CDR3 protein: CAWSAGQGYEQYF. CDR3 DNA sequence: TGTGCCTGGAGTGCTGGACAGGGGTACGAGCAGTACTTC.

This clone appeared a few times. V usage is TRBV7-2 and J usage is TRBJ1-1; a weak D match, TRBD1 (6 bases). Trimming took off 3 bases at V and 8 bases at J, with 13 bases between the two ends. Germline V gene data show CDR1 as SGHTA and CDR2 as FQGNSA. This CDR3 is built from 13 residues. The CDR3 sequence: CASSFGRGVEAFF. In DNA form, the CDR3 reads TGTGCCAGCAGCTTTGGGAGGGGGGTAGAAGCTTTCTTT.

Points on this clone: Mismatch with germline at one junction end may stem from a read error. The CDR3 DNA follows: TGTGCCAGCAGCTTAAGTACAGGGTATAGAGAGAACCAGTACTTC. Translating gives CASSLSTGYRENQYF. V is TRBV7-2 and J is TRBJ2-5; possibly TRBD1 for D (6 bases). Germline lookup yields CDR1 SGHTA and CDR2 FQGNSA. This CDR3 comprises 15 residues.

Only a few counts were recorded for this clone. The V gene is TRBV5-1, the J gene TRBJ1-1, with 8 bases that match TRBD1. Germline V gives CDR1 SGHRS, CDR2 YFSETQ. J was trimmed by 1 base and V by 4 bases; bases with no gene match: 3. This CDR3 contains 14 residues. As DNA, the CDR3 is TGCGCCAGCAGCACGGACAGGGAGAACACTGAAGCTTTCTTT. This gives the protein CASSTDRENTEAFF. The entire variable domain, with the rest obtained from reference TRBV5-1 and TRBJ1-1, is as follows: KAGVTQTPRYLIKTRGQQVTLSCSPISGHRSVSWYQQTPGQGLQFLFEYFSETQRNKGNFPGRFSGRQFSNSRSEMNVSTLELGDSALYLCASSTDRENTEAFFGQGTRLTVV.

V gene TRBV14 combines with J gene TRBJ1-2; a possible D gene is TRBD1 (5 bases). The CDR3 spans 13 residues. V was cut by 1 base and J by 8 bases, with 11 bases left in between. In germline, CDR1 is SGHDN, CDR2 FVKESK. The CDR3 DNA is TGTGCCAGCAGCCAAGGACAGCAAAGAGGCTACACCTTC. It specifies CASSQGQQRGYTF.

This clone was seen a few times. The CDR3 protein is CASSFWTDDSSGNTIYF. The DNA of the CDR3 is TGTGCCAGCAGCTTTTGGACAGACGATTCCTCTGGAAACACCATATATTTT. The chain couples TRBV11-2 to TRBJ1-3; the D gene is possibly TRBD1 (6 bases). Germline V gene lookup returns CDR1 SGHAT and CDR2 FQNNGV. The ends were cut back, 3 bases at V and 0 bases at J, with 15 bases in the middle. The CDR3 runs to 17 residues. The variable domain in full, with the rest retrieved from reference TRBV11-2 and TRBJ1-3, is EAGVAQSPRYKIIEKRQSVAFWCNPISGHATLYWYQQILGQGPKLLIQFQNNGVVDDSQLPKDRFSAERLKGVDSTLKIQPAKLEDSAVYLCASSFWTDDSSGNTIYFGEGSWLTVV.

The chain employs TRBV6-6 and TRBJ2-1, with TRBD2 matching 9 bases. CDR1 is MNHNY, CDR2 SVGAGI, per germline (reference sequence). V lost 5 bases and J lost 2; bases outside the gene matches: 7. The CDR3 totals 16 residues. The CDR3 loop is CASSNGGGAAYNEQFF. The CDR3 DNA follows: TGTGCCAGCAGTAATGGCGGGGGGGCCGCCTACAATGAGCAGTTCTTC.

This clone was counted between two and nine times. CDR3 nucleotides: TGCGCCAGCAGTGACAATGCTCGAACTGAAGCTTTCTTT. Encoded protein: CASSDNARTEAFF. The rearrangement links TRBV4-3 to TRBJ1-1; D is unresolved. Looked up from germline, CDR1 is LGHNA and CDR2 is YSLEER. The CDR3 is 13 residues long. Deletions cut 6 bases from V and 5 bases from J, with 13 bases between.

This clone was counted a few times. V usage is TRBV29-1 and J usage is TRBJ1-4, with unresolved D. This CDR3 is built from 13 residues. Trimming took 4 bases from V and 0 from J, leaving 6 bases between them. From germline, CDR1 is SQVTM and CDR2 ANQGSEA. Here the CDR3 reads CSVALATNEKLFF. CDR3 coding DNA: TGCAGCGTTGCCCTTGCAACTAATGAAAAACTGTTTTTT.

This clone was recorded a few times. The gene calls are TRBV6-5 and TRBJ2-1; weak D call: TRBD2 (6 bases). CDR1 and CDR2 from the germline V gene are MNHEY and SVGAGI. There are 14 residues in the CDR3. V lost 3 bases and J 3 bases, leaving 9 bases between the germline ends. This chain's CDR3 is CASSYTRDYNEQFF. The DNA for the CDR3 is TGTGCCAGCAGTTATACGCGGGACTACAATGAGCAGTTCTTC.

This clone has more than one count but fewer than ten. This chain uses TRBV2 with TRBJ2-3; 11 nucleotides align to TRBD2. The CDR3 sequence is 18 residues long. V shed 1 base, J shed 4 bases, and the junction held 10 bases outside the gene matches. Germline V CDR1 and CDR2: SNHLY, FYNNEI. CDR3 sequence: CASSEDTLAGGGPDTQYF. CDR3 in DNA: TGTGCCAGCAGTGAAGATACCTTAGCGGGGGGGGGCCCAGATACGCAGTATTTT.

J is TRBJ2-2 and V is TRBV11-3; tentative D call: TRBD2 (6 bases). Trimming cost V 1 base and J 3 bases, with 6 bases left between them. The CDR3 is 14 amino acids. CDR1 is SGHNT and CDR2 is YENEEA in the germline V gene. CDR3 sequence (DNA): TGTGCCAGCAGCTTAGGGGGGGACACCGGGGAGCTGTTTTTT. Encoded protein: CASSLGGDTGELFF.

The chain joins TRBV5-1 to TRBJ2-1; D ambiguous. The CDR3 sequence is 13 residues long. V was cut by 0 bases and J by 4 bases, with 5 bases left in between. CDR1 and CDR2 (germline): SGHRS, YFSETQ. CDR3 coding DNA: TGCGCCAGCAGCTTGGGAACTTACAATGAGCAGTTCTTC. This encodes CASSLGTYNEQFF.

There are many counts of this clone. The chain combines TRBV29-1 with TRBJ1-2; D is uncertain. Germline CDR1 SQVTM, CDR2 ANQGSEA. The CDR3 is made up of 12 amino acids. V was trimmed by 1 base and J by 8 bases, leaving 11 bases between them. DNA of the CDR3: TGCAGCGTTGAAGGTCGGGAAGAAGGCTACACCTTC. The encoded protein is CSVEGREEGYTF.

The chain links TRBV7-2 to TRBJ2-7; 9 positions match TRBD2. CDR3 length equals 18 residues. V shed 1 base, J shed 0 bases, and the junction held 10 bases outside the gene matches. Germline CDR1 is SGHTA and CDR2 is FQGNSA. The CDR3: CASSLVPSGGLSSYEQYF. CDR3 sequence (DNA): TGTGCCAGCAGCTTAGTTCCGAGCGGGGGGCTAAGCTCCTACGAGCAGTACTTC.

Of note for this clone: The sample carries other DNA sequences with the same CDR3. The chain couples TRBV5-1 to TRBJ1-2; D is ambiguous. CDR3 length equals 14 residues. V was trimmed by 0 bases and J by 2 bases, leaving 8 bases between them. CDR1 is SGHRS and CDR2 is YFSETQ in the germline V gene. The CDR3 bases are TGCGCCAGCAGCTTGGACTCCTCAAACTATGGCTACACCTTC. It specifies CASSLDSSNYGYTF.

This sequence joins TRBV10-3 and TRBJ1-3, with 10 bases lining up with TRBD1. Germline lookup yields CDR1 ENHRY and CDR2 SYGVKD. The trim removed 10 bases at V and 5 bases at J, leaving 11 bases unmatched. This CDR3 has 15 amino acids. This CDR3 is CATKRPGQGRNTIYF. The CDR3 region has the DNA TGTGCCACCAAACGTCCGGGACAGGGGAGAAACACCATATATTTT.

The genes are TRBV9 and TRBJ1-2, with D tentatively TRBD1 (6 bases). Deletions cut 0 bases from V and 0 bases from J, with 18 bases between. The CDR3 spans 18 residues. Germline-derived CDR1 and CDR2 are SGDLS and YYNGEE. The CDR3 loop is CASSVGSPGRGPNYGYTF. The DNA of the CDR3 is TGTGCCAGCAGCGTAGGCTCGCCAGGCAGGGGCCCTAACTATGGCTACACCTTC.

This clone has only a few counts. The gene calls are TRBV7-8 and TRBJ1-5; 9 nucleotides agree with TRBD1. CDR1 is SGHVS and CDR2 is FQNEAQ in the germline V gene. CDR3 length equals 16 residues. The junction had 9 bases not matched to a gene; V was cut back by 2 bases and J by 7 bases. DNA for the CDR3: TGTGCCAGCAGCTTACGACAGGGGGATTTAGGACAGCCCCAGCATTTT. This codes for CASSLRQGDLGQPQHF. The whole variable domain, filled in from reference TRBV7-8 and TRBJ1-5, reads GAGVSQSPRYKVAKRGQDVALRCDPISGHVSLFWYQQALGQGPEFLTYFQNEAQLDKSGLPSDRFFAERPEGSVSTLKIQRTQQEDSAVYLCASSLRQGDLGQPQHFGDGTRLSIL.